This entry describes one T cell receptor beta chain. The antigen is undetermined. This record belongs to a study of radiation and T cells in renal cell carcinoma. Indicated time point: blood 4 weeks post-SBRT, at nephrectomy. Treatment noted: 15 Gy SBRT to primary tumor, nephrectomy 4 weeks later. Nephrectomy followed 15 Gy stereotactic body radiation by 4 weeks. General study results and limits: Top tumor clonotypes rose in blood 2 weeks post-radiation, then contracted.

Sequenced by immunoSEQ multiplex PCR; TCRdb stores in-frame clones only, minus some. The data contain 75,000 to 90,000 clones, 89% of them singletons. Here the sequenced sample was blood, taken from a patient whose treatment included radiotherapy and nephrectomy. This clonotype originated in a woman between 65 and 79 years old with renal cell carcinoma.

CDR3 amino acids: CASSLGRVSLYGYTF. The CDR3 region has the DNA TGTGCCAGCAGTTTGGGAAGGGTCAGCCTCTATGGCTACACCTTC. The chain links TRBV28 to TRBJ1-2, with D unresolved. The CDR3 runs 15 residues. The germline V gene encodes CDR1 MDHEN and CDR2 SYDVKM. Trimming stripped 3 bases from V and 4 bases from J, with 15 bases between.